These T cell receptor beta chains were read from a single sample in a study of CDR3 diversity in severe acne. TCRdb recomputed calls from the PCR reads with MiXCR, one row per CDR3 protein. There are approximately 80,000 distinct CDR3 sequences in the sample; 45% to 55% occur only once, and approximately 15% lies in the top ten. Sequencing was performed on blood. These TCRs come from a male donor in good health, without acne. Both conserved end residues are part of each CDR3. A D gene is named only where the DNA matches it firmly. Clone sizes are given selectively: once, few, many, or a class where the clone is expanded.

clone_size,d_call,j_call,v_call,cdr3_aa,cdr3_nt
NA,NA,TRBJ1-1,TRBV7-9,CASSAGTASEAFF,TGTGCCAGCAGCGCGGGCACCGCCTCTGAAGCTTTCTTT
medium-sized,TRBD2,TRBJ2-1,TRBV20-1,CSAVRLAGRHNEQFF,TGCAGTGCCGTCCGACTAGCGGGGCGTCACAATGAGCAGTTCTTC
few,NA,TRBJ1-2,TRBV19,CASTVQIGDYGYTF,TGTGCCAGTACGGTACAGATAGGAGACTATGGCTACACCTTC
NA,NA,TRBJ2-7,TRBV5-1,CASSLEGGGGYEQYF,TGCGCCAGCAGCTTGGAGGGGGGGGGGGGGTACGAGCAGTACTTC
once,NA,TRBJ2-3,TRBV6-4,CASSAGRPRGVPTDTQYF,TGTGCCAGCAGTGCCGGCAGACCCCGTGGCGTCCCGACAGATACGCAGTATTTT
NA,NA,TRBJ1-2,TRBV11-3,CASSLEGGWGYGYTF,TGTGCCAGCAGCTTAGAGGGTGGCTGGGGCTATGGCTACACCTTC
few,NA,TRBJ2-7,TRBV20-1,CSTRDVQGYYEQYF,TGCAGCACCAGGGATGTGCAGGGGTACTACGAGCAGTACTTC
NA,TRBD2,TRBJ2-7,TRBV7-6,CASSLEGVAAGYEQYF,TGTGCCAGCAGCTTAGAGGGCGTTGCAGCGGGGTACGAGCAGTACTTC
many,NA,TRBJ1-2,TRBV29-1,CSVSAGDYGYTF,TGCAGCGTTTCTGCTGGGGACTATGGCTACACCTTC
NA,TRBD1,TRBJ1-1,TRBV7-6,CASSFGQGGTEAFF,TGTGCCAGCAGCTTCGGGCAGGGGGGCACTGAAGCTTTCTTT
NA,TRBD1,TRBJ2-7,TRBV10-3,CAINPGTGDHEQYF,TGTGCCATTAATCCGGGGACAGGGGACCACGAGCAGTACTTC
many,NA,TRBJ1-2,TRBV7-9,CASSSPTEALYGYTF,TGTGCCAGCAGCTCGCCGACCGAAGCCCTCTATGGCTACACCTTC
NA,NA,TRBJ2-3,TRBV20-1,CSAQGYNEQYF,TGCAGTGCCCAAGGGTACAATGAGCAGTATTTT
NA,NA,TRBJ1-2,TRBV7-9,CASSSSTGGAIGYTF,TGTGCCAGCAGCTCATCGACGGGGGGGGCGATCGGCTACACCTTC
few,NA,TRBJ1-5,TRBV19,CASNGGQMGQPQHF,TGTGCCAGTAATGGGGGGCAGATGGGTCAGCCCCAGCATTTT
NA,TRBD2,TRBJ2-7,TRBV7-8,CASSWRTSGIPYEQYF,TGTGCCAGCAGCTGGAGGACTAGCGGGATCCCCTACGAGCAGTACTTC
few,NA,TRBJ1-3,TRBV15,CATSREEWAAGNTIYF,TGTGCCACCAGCAGAGAGGAATGGGCGGCTGGAAACACCATATATTTT
NA,TRBD2,TRBJ2-5,TRBV2,CASRDLAGGRETQYF,TGTGCCAGCAGAGATTTAGCGGGGGGGCGGGAGACCCAGTACTTC
once,TRBD2,TRBJ2-3,TRBV7-9,CASSLLAEGRDTQYF,TGTGCCAGCAGCCTACTAGCGGAGGGGCGTGATACGCAGTATTTT
NA,TRBD2,TRBJ2-7,TRBV6-1,CASLGPGLAAAYEQYF,TGTGCCAGCTTGGGGCCTGGGCTAGCGGCTGCCTACGAGCAGTACTTC
many,TRBD1,TRBJ1-1,TRBV2,CASRRGQTNTEAFF,TGTGCCAGCAGGCGGGGACAGACGAACACTGAAGCTTTCTTT
NA,TRBD2,TRBJ2-5,TRBV6-1,CASGPGTSGVQETQYF,TGTGCCAGCGGACCCGGGACTAGCGGAGTCCAAGAGACCCAGTACTTC
NA,TRBD2,TRBJ2-1,TRBV20-1,CSAPRLAGDNEQFF,TGCAGTGCTCCTCGACTAGCGGGCGACAATGAGCAGTTCTTC
few,TRBD1,TRBJ2-5,TRBV2,CASNLGQGQGTQYF,TGTGCCAGCAATCTGGGACAGGGGCAAGGGACCCAGTACTTC
once,NA,TRBJ2-2,TRBV4-1,CASSQDRSGGYTGELFF,TGCGCCAGCAGCCAAGATCGATCAGGGGGGTACACCGGGGAGCTGTTTTTT
NA,TRBD2,TRBJ2-3,TRBV5-1,CASSQSGGTDTQYF,TGCGCCAGCAGCCAGAGCGGGGGGACAGATACGCAGTATTTT
once,TRBD2,TRBJ2-7,TRBV5-6,CASSLSSAGEQYF,TGTGCCAGCAGCTTAAGTTCAGCGGGAGAGCAGTACTTC
few,NA,TRBJ2-5,TRBV2,CASKVGGSETQYF,TGTGCCAGCAAGGTGGGGGGATCAGAGACCCAGTACTTC
few,NA,TRBJ1-5,TRBV10-3,CASTPTGRASNQPQHF,TGTGCCAGCACCCCAACGGGGAGAGCGAGCAATCAGCCCCAGCATTTT
NA,TRBD2,TRBJ2-7,TRBV4-2,CASSQDRGRAYEQYF,TGTGCCAGCAGCCAAGATCGAGGGAGGGCCTACGAGCAGTACTTC
NA,NA,TRBJ2-3,TRBV15,CATSRDTGEDTQYF,TGTGCCACCAGCAGAGATACGGGAGAAGATACGCAGTATTTT
few,TRBD1,TRBJ2-7,TRBV5-1,CASSQGQISPYEQYF,TGCGCCAGCAGCCAGGGACAGATCAGTCCCTACGAGCAGTACTTC